What follows are 24 T cell receptor beta chains derived from one specimen sequenced in a study of early T cells in non-severe SARS-CoV-2 infection. Each CDR3 protein is one row after TCRdb ran MiXCR on the 5' RACE reads. The repertoire holds about 80,000 distinct CDR3 sequences, with over 8.5% as singletons. Specimen: whole blood. These receptors were taken from an adult who was a healthcare worker with PCR-confirmed SARS-CoV-2 infection or an uninfected control (not recorded which).

V usage is TRBV5-4 and J usage is TRBJ2-5; D not certain. The CDR3 spans 14 residues. Per germline, CDR1 SGHNT and CDR2 YYREEE (reference sequence). The germline V and J ends were trimmed by 2 bases and 2 bases, with 10 bases remaining between them. The CDR3 spells CASSFRLKQETQYF. CDR3 nucleotides: TGTGCCAGCAGCTTTAGGCTAAAGCAAGAGACCCAGTACTTC.

In this sample, this clonotype turned up a few times. The chain has TRBV7-8 and TRBJ2-7; D is unclear. The V end lost 5 bases, the J end lost 3 bases, and 14 bases lay between the germline ends. Per germline, CDR1 SGHVS and CDR2 FQNEAQ. CDR3 length equals 14 residues. The CDR3 DNA is TGTGCCAGCAGCCCCGTTTCTATGGGCTACGAGCAGTACTTC. Protein sequence: CASSPVSMGYEQYF.

This chain connects TRBV5-8 to TRBJ1-5, with a weak D call TRBD1 (5 bases). Trimming removed 0 bases at V and 2 bases at J, with 12 bases between. The CDR3 is 16 amino acids. Germline CDR1 is SGHTS and CDR2 is YDEGEE. DNA for the CDR3: TGTGCCAGCAGCTTGGGGCAGGGCAGGGGCAATCAGCCCCAGCATTTT. Its translation: CASSLGQGRGNQPQHF.

This clonotype was detected only a few times. It is unclear where the CDR3 begins or ends on the DNA, so no DNA is shown, and the CDR3 is as TCRdb lists it. The CDR3 spells CASRFQAVTPGSCFF. The chain couples TRBV12-2 to TRBJ2-2. TRBV12-2 is an annotated pseudogene. The CDR3 is 15 residues long, counting both termini.

The chain links TRBV7-9 to TRBJ1-2; TRBD1 matches 7 bases. Germline V CDR1 and CDR2: SEHNR, FQNEAQ (reference sequence). The CDR3 is 14 amino acids. V lost 5 bases, J lost 6 bases, and 9 bases stayed unmatched. DNA for the CDR3: TGTGCCAGCAGCCGCCTGGGACAGACAAATGGCTACACCTTC. Its protein is CASSRLGQTNGYTF.

This clonotype was seen many times. The chain carries TRBV5-1 and TRBJ2-6; D ambiguous. The CDR3 consists of 12 residues. Trimming took 0 bases from V and 9 from J, leaving 4 bases between them. Germline V gene lookup returns CDR1 SGHRS and CDR2 YFSETQ. CDR3 DNA: TGCGCCAGCAGCTTGGACAACAACGTCCTGACTTTC. This encodes CASSLDNNVLTF.

This clonotype was counted a few times. J is TRBJ2-3 and V is TRBV20-1; no firm D call. Trimming left V 3 bases short and J 1 base short, with 8 bases between. There are 13 residues in the CDR3. The germline CDR1 and CDR2 sequences are DFQATT and SNEGSKA (reference sequence). The CDR3 protein is CSASYSGTDTQYF. CDR3 bases: TGCAGTGCTAGTTACAGCGGCACAGATACGCAGTATTTT.

The J gene is TRBJ1-2, the V gene TRBV7-3; D may be TRBD1 (6 bases). The V gene lost 5 bases and the J gene lost 3 bases, with 13 bases spanning the gap. CDR1 and CDR2 from the germline V gene are SGHTA and FQGTGA. The CDR3 covers 14 residues. CDR3 region: CASSAGPGDYGYTF. In DNA form, the CDR3 reads TGTGCCAGCAGCGCGGGGCCAGGGGACTATGGCTACACCTTC.

This clonotype was counted at least ten times. V is TRBV20-1 and J is TRBJ2-5, with no clear D. Germline values: CDR1 DFQATT, CDR2 SNEGSKA (reference sequence). The length of the CDR3 is 12 residues. V lost 4 bases to trimming and J lost 1 base, with 7 bases between them. Here the CDR3 DNA reads TGCAGTGCTACTAGGACCCAAGAGACCCAGTACTTC. Translating it yields CSATRTQETQYF.

The sample holds many counts of this clonotype. The gene calls are TRBV7-2 and TRBJ2-1; 11 bases fit TRBD2. This CDR3 region has 18 residues. Germline V lookup: CDR1 SGHTA, CDR2 FQGNSA. V trimming: 4 bases; J trimming: 2 bases; junction bases outside the gene matches: 10. The CDR3: CASSSGPPGLAAYNEQFF. CDR3 in DNA: TGTGCCAGCAGCTCAGGCCCCCCGGGACTAGCGGCCTACAATGAGCAGTTCTTC.

This clonotype occurred many times. The gene calls are TRBV28 and TRBJ1-1; D gene unclear. CDR3 length: 13 amino acids. V lost 3 bases and J lost 0, with 5 bases in between. Germline V gives CDR1 MDHEN, CDR2 SYDVKM. Written as DNA, the CDR3 is TGTGCCAGCAGTTTCGCCTTGAACACTGAAGCTTTCTTT. It yields the protein CASSFALNTEAFF.

The chain uses TRBV28 and TRBJ2-4, with TRBD1 identical over 7 bases. CDR1 MDHEN and CDR2 SYDVKM come from the germline V gene. This CDR3 has 14 amino acids. J lost 6 bases, V lost 1 base, and 3 bases had no gene match. CDR3 DNA sequence: TGTGCCAGCAGTTTATACAGGGGCCCAAACATTCAGTACTTC. It is translated as CASSLYRGPNIQYF.

The sample holds many counts of this clonotype. The CDR3 region has the DNA TGTGCCAGCAGCGCGAGGACTAGCGGCCAAGAGACCCAGTACTTC. Amino acids: CASSARTSGQETQYF. The chain links TRBV3-1 to TRBJ2-5, with TRBD2 identical over 10 bases. The CDR3 runs to 15 residues. Per germline, CDR1 LGHDT and CDR2 YNNKEL (reference sequence). Trimming took 5 bases from V and 1 from J; bases not matched to a gene: 4.

The table lists this clonotype with a few counts. The V and J genes are TRBV20-1 and TRBJ2-1, with a weak D call TRBD2 (7 bases). V shed 1 base and J shed 0 bases, with 13 bases lying between them. The CDR3 is 16 amino acids. Germline V CDR1 and CDR2: DFQATT, SNEGSKA (reference sequence). The CDR3 DNA reads TGCAGTGCTAGAGGCGGGGGCTACCTCTCCTACAATGAGCAGTTCTTC. It translates to CSARGGGYLSYNEQFF.

Many counts were recorded for this clonotype. The chain employs TRBV20-1 and TRBJ2-3; D unresolved. The V and J ends lost 4 bases and 4 bases respectively, with 3 bases between them. The CDR3 has 10 amino acids. Germline V gene sequence: CDR1 DFQATT, CDR2 SNEGSKA (reference sequence). CDR3 nucleotide sequence: TGCAGTGCTAACCCAGATACGCAGTATTTT. Amino acids: CSANPDTQYF.

This clonotype occurred a few times. The CDR3 reads CASSHGQGMIQETQYF. The CDR3 DNA reads TGTGCCAGCAGCCATGGACAGGGTATGATCCAAGAGACCCAGTACTTC. V gene TRBV7-7 combines with J gene TRBJ2-5; TRBD1 aligns across 8 bases. With 5 bases clipped from V and 1 base from J, the junction kept 9 bases outside the gene matches. This CDR3 contains 16 residues. Germline V gene data show CDR1 as SSHAT and CDR2 as FNYEAQ (reference sequence).

Only a few counts were recorded for this clonotype. The chain carries TRBV21-1 and TRBJ2-7; TRBD1 was called by the table and not checked on the DNA. TRBV21-1 is deemed a pseudogene. The CDR3 loop spans 15 amino acids. CDR3 bases: TGTGCCAGCAGCAAAGCGCAGGGGACAGACGTCGAGCAGTACTTC. As protein: CASSKAQGTDVEQYF.

A few counts support this clonotype. The rearrangement links TRBV18 to TRBJ2-7, with 9 bases that match TRBD1. V shed 3 bases, J shed 5 bases, and the junction held 2 bases outside the gene matches. Germline V lookup: CDR1 KGHSH, CDR2 LQKENI. This CDR3 has 13 amino acids. The CDR3 DNA sequence: TGTGCCAGCTCACCCAGGGACAGGGACGAGCAGTACTTC. This encodes CASSPRDRDEQYF.

This clonotype came up many times. The chain recombines TRBV28 with TRBJ1-1; TRBD1 aligns across 8 bases. The CDR3 sequence is 14 residues long. After removal of 5 bases from V and 4 bases from J, the junction contained 6 bases not matched to a gene. Germline CDR1 reads MDHEN; CDR2 reads SYDVKM. The CDR3 loop reads CASSPGGRITEAFF. The CDR3 region has the DNA TGTGCCAGCAGTCCAGGGGGCAGGATCACTGAAGCTTTCTTT.

V usage is TRBV9 and J usage is TRBJ1-5; D uncertain. In germline, CDR1 is SGDLS, CDR2 YYNGEE. V lost 0 bases and J lost 7, with 11 bases in between. This CDR3 contains 14 residues. The CDR3 here is CASSVAPTRQPQHF. In DNA form, the CDR3 reads TGTGCCAGCAGCGTAGCTCCAACTCGACAGCCCCAGCATTTT.

This clonotype was recorded a few times. The chain has TRBV5-1 and TRBJ2-3; D is possibly TRBD1 or TRBD2 (6 bases each). Germline V lookup: CDR1 SGHRS, CDR2 YFSETQ. The CDR3 length is 13 residues. V dropped 4 bases and J dropped 8 bases, with 14 bases sitting between them. This CDR3 reads CASSGGREVTQYF. In nucleotides, the CDR3 is TGCGCCAGCAGCGGGGGCAGGGAGGTTACGCAGTATTTT. The variable domain in full, with the rest retrieved from reference TRBV5-1 and TRBJ2-3, is KAGVTQTPRYLIKTRGQQVTLSCSPISGHRSVSWYQQTPGQGLQFLFEYFSETQRNKGNFPGRFSGRQFSNSRSEMNVSTLELGDSALYLCASSGGREVTQYFGPGTRLTVL.

In its sample, this clonotype was seen many times. The chain has TRBV7-2 and TRBJ2-3; weak D call: TRBD2 (6 bases). This CDR3 contains 13 residues. V was pared by 5 bases and J by 6 bases, with 12 bases between. Germline V gene lookup returns CDR1 SGHTA and CDR2 FQGNSA. The CDR3 region is CASSPWRADTQYF. As DNA, the CDR3 is TGTGCCAGCAGCCCCTGGAGGGCTGATACGCAGTATTTT. The full variable domain, with the rest looked up from reference TRBV7-2 and TRBJ2-3, is GAGVSQSPSNKVTEKGKDVELRCDPISGHTALYWYRQSLGQGLEFLIYFQGNSAPDKSGLPSDRFSAERTGGSVSTLTIQRTQQEDSAVYLCASSPWRADTQYFGPGTRLTVL.

At least ten counts were recorded for this clonotype. The chain uses TRBV5-1 and TRBJ2-2; D possibly corresponds to TRBD1 (6 bases). The V and J ends lost 0 bases and 3 bases respectively, with 12 bases between them. Germline loops: CDR1 SGHRS, CDR2 YFSETQ. This CDR3 is built from 16 residues. This chain's CDR3 is CASSLGAGADTGELFF. The CDR3 DNA sequence: TGCGCCAGCAGCTTGGGAGCAGGGGCCGACACCGGGGAGCTGTTTTTT.

This clonotype was detected ten times or more. The chain has TRBV18 and TRBJ2-7; TRBD1 matches at 7 bases. V gave up 6 bases and J gave up 2 bases; unmatched junction bases: 10. Germline CDR1 KGHSH, CDR2 LQKENI. The CDR3 totals 15 residues. CDR3 bases: TGTGCCAGCTCCCCAGGGACAGCGGAAGCCTACGAGCAGTACTTC. Amino acids: CASSPGTAEAYEQYF.